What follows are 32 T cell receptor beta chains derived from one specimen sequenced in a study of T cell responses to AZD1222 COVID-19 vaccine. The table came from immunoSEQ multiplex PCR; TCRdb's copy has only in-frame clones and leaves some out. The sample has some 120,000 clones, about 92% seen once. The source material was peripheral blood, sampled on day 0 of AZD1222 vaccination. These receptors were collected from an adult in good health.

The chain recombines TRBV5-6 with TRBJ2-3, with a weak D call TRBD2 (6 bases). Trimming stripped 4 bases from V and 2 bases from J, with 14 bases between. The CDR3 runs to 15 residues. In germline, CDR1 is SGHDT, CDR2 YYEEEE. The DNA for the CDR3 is TGTGCCAGCAGCGGCCCGGGACTCCTCACAGATACGCAGTATTTT. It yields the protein CASSGPGLLTDTQYF.

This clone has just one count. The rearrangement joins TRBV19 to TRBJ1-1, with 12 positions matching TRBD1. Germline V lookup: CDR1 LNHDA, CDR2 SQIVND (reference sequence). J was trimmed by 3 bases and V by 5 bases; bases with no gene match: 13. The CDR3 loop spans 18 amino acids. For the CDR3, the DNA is TGTGCCAGTAGTGTTGGGTGGGACAGGGGGCGAGTGGACACTGAAGCTTTCTTT. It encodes CASSVGWDRGRVDTEAFF.

CDR3 nucleotides: TGTGCCAGCAGTTACCGGGGCGGGAGGGCTGCAGATACGCAGTATTTT. Amino acid sequence: CASSYRGGRAADTQYF. The V gene is TRBV6-5, the J gene TRBJ2-3; TRBD2 agrees at 9 bases. Germline trimming cut 2 bases from V and 4 bases from J; bases unmatched to any gene: 7. Per the germline V gene, CDR1 is MNHEY and CDR2 is SVGAGI. There are 16 residues in the CDR3.

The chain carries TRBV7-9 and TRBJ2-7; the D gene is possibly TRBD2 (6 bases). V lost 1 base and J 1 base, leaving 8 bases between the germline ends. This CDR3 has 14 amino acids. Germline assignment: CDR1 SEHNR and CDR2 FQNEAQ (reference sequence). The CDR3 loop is CASSLGGESYEQYF. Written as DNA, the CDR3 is TGTGCCAGCAGCTTAGGGGGGGAATCCTACGAGCAGTACTTC.

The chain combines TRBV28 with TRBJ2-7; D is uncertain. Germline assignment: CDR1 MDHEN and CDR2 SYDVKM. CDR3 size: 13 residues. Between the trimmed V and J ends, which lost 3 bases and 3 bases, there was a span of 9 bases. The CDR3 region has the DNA TGTGCCAGCAGTTTTCCTGGCAGCTACGAGCAGTACTTC. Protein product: CASSFPGSYEQYF.

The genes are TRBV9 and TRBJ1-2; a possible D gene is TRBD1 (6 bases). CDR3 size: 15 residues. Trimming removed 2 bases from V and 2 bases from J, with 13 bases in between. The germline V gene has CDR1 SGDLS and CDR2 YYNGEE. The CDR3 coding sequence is TGTGCCAGCAGCGTGACAGGCGATAACAACTATGGCTACACCTTC. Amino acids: CASSVTGDNNYGYTF.

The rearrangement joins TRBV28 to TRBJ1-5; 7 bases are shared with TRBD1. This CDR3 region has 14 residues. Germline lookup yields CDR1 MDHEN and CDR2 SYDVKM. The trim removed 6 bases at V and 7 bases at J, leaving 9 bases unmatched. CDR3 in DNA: TGTGCCAGCAGACGACAGGGCGGCTTGCAGCCCCAGCATTTT. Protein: CASRRQGGLQPQHF.

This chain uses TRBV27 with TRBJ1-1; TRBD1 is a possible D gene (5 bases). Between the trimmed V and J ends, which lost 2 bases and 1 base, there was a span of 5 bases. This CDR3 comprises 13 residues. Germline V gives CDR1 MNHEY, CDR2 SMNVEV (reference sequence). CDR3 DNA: TGTGCCAGCAGTTTAGGGACGAACACTGAAGCTTTCTTT. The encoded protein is CASSLGTNTEAFF.

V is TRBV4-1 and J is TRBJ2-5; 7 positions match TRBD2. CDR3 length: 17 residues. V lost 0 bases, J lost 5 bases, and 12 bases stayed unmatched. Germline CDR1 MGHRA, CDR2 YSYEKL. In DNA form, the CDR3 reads TGCGCCAGCAGCCAAGAGGGAGGGAGGGCGGTCGGGGAGACCCAGTACTTC. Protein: CASSQEGGRAVGETQYF.

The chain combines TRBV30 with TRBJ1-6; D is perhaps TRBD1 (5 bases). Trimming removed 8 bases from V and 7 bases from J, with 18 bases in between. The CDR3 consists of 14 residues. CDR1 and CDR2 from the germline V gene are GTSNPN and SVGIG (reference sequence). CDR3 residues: CAAGRRGGNSPLHF. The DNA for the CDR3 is TGTGCCGCAGGGCGTCGGGGGGGGAATTCACCCCTCCACTTT.

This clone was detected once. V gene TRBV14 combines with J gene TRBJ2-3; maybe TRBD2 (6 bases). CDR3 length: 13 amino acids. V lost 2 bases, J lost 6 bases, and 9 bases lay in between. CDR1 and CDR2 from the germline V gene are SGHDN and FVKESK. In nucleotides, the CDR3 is TGTGCCAGCAGCCAACTAGCGTCGGATACGCAGTATTTT. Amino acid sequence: CASSQLASDTQYF.

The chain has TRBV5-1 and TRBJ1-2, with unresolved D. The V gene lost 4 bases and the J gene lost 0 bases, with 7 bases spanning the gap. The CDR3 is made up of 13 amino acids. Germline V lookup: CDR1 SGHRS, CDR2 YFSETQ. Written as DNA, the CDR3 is TGCGCCAGCAGCACCGCGTCTAACTATGGCTACACCTTC. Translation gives CASSTASNYGYTF.

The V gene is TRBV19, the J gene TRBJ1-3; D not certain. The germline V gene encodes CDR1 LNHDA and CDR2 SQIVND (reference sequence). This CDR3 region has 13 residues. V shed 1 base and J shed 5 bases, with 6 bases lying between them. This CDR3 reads CASSIVGRNTIYF. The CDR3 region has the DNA TGTGCCAGTAGTATAGTCGGGCGAAACACCATATATTTT.

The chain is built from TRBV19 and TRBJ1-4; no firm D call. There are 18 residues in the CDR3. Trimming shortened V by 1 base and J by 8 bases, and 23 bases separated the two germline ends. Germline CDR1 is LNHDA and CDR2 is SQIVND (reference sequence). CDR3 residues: CASSIAPGSTSVLEKLFF. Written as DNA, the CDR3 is TGTGCCAGTAGTATAGCCCCCGGTTCGACCTCGGTTTTGGAAAAACTGTTTTTT.

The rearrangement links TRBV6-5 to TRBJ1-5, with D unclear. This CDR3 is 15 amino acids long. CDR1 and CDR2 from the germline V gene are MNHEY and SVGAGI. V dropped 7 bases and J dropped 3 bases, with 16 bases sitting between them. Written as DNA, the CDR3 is TGTGCCAGCAAGATTGACCGGACCATCAATCAGCCCCAGCATTTT. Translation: CASKIDRTINQPQHF.

The CDR3 region is CASSTLAGDFTDTQYF. In DNA form, the CDR3 reads TGTGCCAGCAGCACACTAGCGGGAGACTTCACAGATACGCAGTATTTT. The chain carries TRBV9 and TRBJ2-3; 11 bases fit TRBD2. Looked up from germline, CDR1 is SGDLS and CDR2 is YYNGEE. The trim removed 4 bases at V and 2 bases at J, leaving 6 bases unmatched. CDR3 length equals 16 residues.

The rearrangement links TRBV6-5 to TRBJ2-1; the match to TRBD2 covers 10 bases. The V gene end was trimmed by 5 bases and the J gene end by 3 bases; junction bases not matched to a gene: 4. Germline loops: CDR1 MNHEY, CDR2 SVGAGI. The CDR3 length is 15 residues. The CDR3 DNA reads TGTGCCAGCAGTATAGCGGGAGGTAACTACAATGAGCAGTTCTTC. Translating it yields CASSIAGGNYNEQFF.

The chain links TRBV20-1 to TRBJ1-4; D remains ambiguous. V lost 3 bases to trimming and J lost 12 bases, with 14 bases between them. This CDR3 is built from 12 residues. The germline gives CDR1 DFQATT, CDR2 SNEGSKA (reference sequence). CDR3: CSASRWERELFF. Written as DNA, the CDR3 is TGCAGTGCTAGTCGGTGGGAGAGGGAACTGTTTTTT.

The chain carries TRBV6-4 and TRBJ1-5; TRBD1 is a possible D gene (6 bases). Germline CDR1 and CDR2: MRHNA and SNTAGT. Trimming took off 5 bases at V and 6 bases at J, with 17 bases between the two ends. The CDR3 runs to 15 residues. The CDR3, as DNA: TGTGCCAGCAGTCTGGACAGCCCCGGAGGTCAGCCCCAGCATTTT. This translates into CASSLDSPGGQPQHF.

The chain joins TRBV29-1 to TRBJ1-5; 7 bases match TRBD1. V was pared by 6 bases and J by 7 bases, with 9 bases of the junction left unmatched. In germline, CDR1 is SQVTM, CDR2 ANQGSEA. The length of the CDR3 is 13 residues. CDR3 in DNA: TGCAGCGTCGCAACAGGGGAGGGCCAGCCCCAGCATTTT. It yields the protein CSVATGEGQPQHF.

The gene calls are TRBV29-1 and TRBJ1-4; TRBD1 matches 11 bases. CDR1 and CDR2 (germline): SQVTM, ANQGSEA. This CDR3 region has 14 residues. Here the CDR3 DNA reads TGCAGTTTCCTCGGGACAGGGGGAAATGAAAAACTGTTTTTT. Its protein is CSFLGTGGNEKLFF. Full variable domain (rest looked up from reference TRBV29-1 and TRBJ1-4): SAVISQKPSRDICQRGTSLTIQCQVDSQVTMMFWYRQQPGQSLTLIATANQGSEATYESGFVIDKFPISRPNLTFSTLTVSNMSPEDSSIYLCSFLGTGGNEKLFFGSGTQLSVL.

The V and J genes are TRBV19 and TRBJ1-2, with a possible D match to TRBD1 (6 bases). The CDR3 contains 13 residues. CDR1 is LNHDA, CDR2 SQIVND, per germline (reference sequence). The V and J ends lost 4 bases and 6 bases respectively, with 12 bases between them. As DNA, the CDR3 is TGTGCCAGTAGTACACAGGGTTGGGATGGCTACACCTTC. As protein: CASSTQGWDGYTF. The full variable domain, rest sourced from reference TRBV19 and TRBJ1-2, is DGGITQSPKYLFRKEGQNVTLSCEQNLNHDAMYWYRQDPGQGLRLIYYSQIVNDFQKGDIAEGYSVSREKKESFPLTVTSAQKNPTAFYLCASSTQGWDGYTFGSGTRLTVV.

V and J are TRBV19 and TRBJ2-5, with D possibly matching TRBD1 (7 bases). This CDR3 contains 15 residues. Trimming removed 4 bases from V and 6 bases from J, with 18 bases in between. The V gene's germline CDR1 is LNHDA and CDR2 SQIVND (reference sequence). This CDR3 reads CASSKQGGGVQTQYF. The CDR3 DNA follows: TGTGCCAGTAGTAAGCAGGGGGGCGGCGTCCAGACCCAGTACTTC.

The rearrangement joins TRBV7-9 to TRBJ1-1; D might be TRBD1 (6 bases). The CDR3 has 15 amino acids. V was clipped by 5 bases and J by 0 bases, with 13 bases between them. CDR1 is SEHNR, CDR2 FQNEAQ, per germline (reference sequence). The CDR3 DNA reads TGTGCCAGCAGCCCAGCCGGGACAATGAACACTGAAGCTTTCTTT. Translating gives CASSPAGTMNTEAFF.

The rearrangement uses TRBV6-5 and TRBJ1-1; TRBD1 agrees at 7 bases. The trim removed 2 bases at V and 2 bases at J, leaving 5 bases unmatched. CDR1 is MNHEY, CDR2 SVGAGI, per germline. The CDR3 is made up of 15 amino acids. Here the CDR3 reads CASSYKQGQNTEAFF. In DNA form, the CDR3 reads TGTGCCAGCAGTTACAAACAGGGGCAAAACACTGAAGCTTTCTTT.

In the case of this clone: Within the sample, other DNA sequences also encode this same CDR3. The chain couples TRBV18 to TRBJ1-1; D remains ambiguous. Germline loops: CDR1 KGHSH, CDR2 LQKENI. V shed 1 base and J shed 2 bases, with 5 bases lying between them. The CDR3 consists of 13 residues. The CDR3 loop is CASSPQTNTEAFF. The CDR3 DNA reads TGTGCCAGCTCACCACAGACTAACACTGAAGCTTTCTTT.

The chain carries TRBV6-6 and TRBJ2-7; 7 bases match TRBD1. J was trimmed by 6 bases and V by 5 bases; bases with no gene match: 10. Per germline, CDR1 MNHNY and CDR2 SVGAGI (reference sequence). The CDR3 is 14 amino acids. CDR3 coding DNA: TGTGCCAGCAGTCCGGGACAGCTTTATTCCGAGCAGTACTTC. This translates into CASSPGQLYSEQYF.

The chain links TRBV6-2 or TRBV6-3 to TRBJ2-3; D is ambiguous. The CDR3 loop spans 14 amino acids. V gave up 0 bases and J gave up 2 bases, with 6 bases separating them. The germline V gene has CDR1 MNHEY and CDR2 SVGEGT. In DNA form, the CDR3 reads TGTGCCAGCAGTTACTCGGGAACCACAGATACGCAGTATTTT. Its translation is CASSYSGTTDTQYF.

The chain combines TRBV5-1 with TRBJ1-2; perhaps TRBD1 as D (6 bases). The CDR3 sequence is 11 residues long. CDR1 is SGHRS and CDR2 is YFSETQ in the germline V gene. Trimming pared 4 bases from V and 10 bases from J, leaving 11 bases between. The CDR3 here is CASSGDTHYTF. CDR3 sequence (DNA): TGCGCCAGCAGCGGGGACACGCACTACACCTTC. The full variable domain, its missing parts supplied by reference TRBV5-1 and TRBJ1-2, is KAGVTQTPRYLIKTRGQQVTLSCSPISGHRSVSWYQQTPGQGLQFLFEYFSETQRNKGNFPGRFSGRQFSNSRSEMNVSTLELGDSALYLCASSGDTHYTFGSGTRLTVV.

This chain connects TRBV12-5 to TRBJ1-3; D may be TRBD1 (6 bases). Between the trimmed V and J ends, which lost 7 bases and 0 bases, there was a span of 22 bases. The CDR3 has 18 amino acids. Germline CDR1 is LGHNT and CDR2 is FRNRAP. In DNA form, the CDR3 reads TGTGCTAGTGCTCCGATCCGGGACACCTACCCCTCTGGAAACACCATATATTTT. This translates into CASAPIRDTYPSGNTIYF.

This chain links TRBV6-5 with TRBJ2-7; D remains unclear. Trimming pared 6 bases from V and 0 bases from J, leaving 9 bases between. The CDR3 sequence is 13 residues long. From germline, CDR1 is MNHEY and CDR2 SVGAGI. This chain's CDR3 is CASSRRVSYEQYF. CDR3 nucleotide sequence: TGTGCCAGCAGCCGCAGAGTCTCCTACGAGCAGTACTTC.

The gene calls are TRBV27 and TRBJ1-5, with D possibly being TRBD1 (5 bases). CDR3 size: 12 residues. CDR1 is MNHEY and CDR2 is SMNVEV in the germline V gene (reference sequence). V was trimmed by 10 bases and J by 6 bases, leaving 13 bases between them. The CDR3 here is CATAGVGQPQHF. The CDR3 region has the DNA TGTGCCACCGCGGGGGTAGGTCAGCCCCAGCATTTT.